In this sample, the clone carrying this T cell receptor (beta chain) turned up many times. Preparation of the TCRbeta library was carried out with unique molecular identifiers. A single record per CDR3 protein comes from TCRdb applying MiXCR to the PCR reads. The sample has under 850,000 distinct CDR3 sequences; 13% are singletons. These data belong to a study of T-cell reconstitution after alpha-beta-depleted transplantation in children. Germline values: CDR1 SGHRS, CDR2 YFSETQ. The CDR3 runs to 15 residues. V lost 4 bases to trimming and J lost 0 bases, with 11 bases between them. Sequenced here: PBMCs, sampled before TCRalphabeta/CD19-depleted stem cell transplant. The V and J genes are TRBV5-1 and TRBJ1-3; perhaps TRBD1 as D (5 bases). The TCR was taken from a girl aged 2 to 9 with congenital amegakaryocytic thrombocytopenia, due to receive a stem cell transplant. CDR3 DNA sequence: TGCGCCAGCAGCCCGGAGGGGAGCTCTGGAAACACCATATATTTT. Translated: CASSPEGSSGNTIYF.